Below are 5 T cell receptor beta chains sequenced from a single sample in a study of blood T cell repertoires in COVID-19. Sequenced by immunoSEQ multiplex PCR; TCRdb stores in-frame clones only, minus some. This sample has about 240,000 clones; approximately 91% occur once, and the top ten carry 0.65% to 0.95%. Sequences were obtained from peripheral blood. The receptors were sampled from a woman aged 25 to 39 with acute or convalescent COVID-19.

The chain joins TRBV27 to TRBJ2-1; D call uncertain. V lost 3 bases to trimming and J lost 9 bases, with 12 bases between them. This CDR3 comprises 13 residues. Looked up from germline, CDR1 is MNHEY and CDR2 is SMNVEV (reference sequence). The CDR3 DNA is TGTGCCAGCAGTTTCTCCCCTTACGGTGAGCAGTTCTTC. Amino acids: CASSFSPYGEQFF.

The rearrangement links TRBV6-1 to TRBJ1-1; no reliable D call. With 0 bases removed from V and 4 bases from J, the gap between germline ends came to 9 bases. The CDR3 length is 14 residues. The germline CDR1 and CDR2 sequences are MNHNS and SASEGT. The CDR3 loop is CASSEATLTTEAFF. CDR3 coding DNA: TGTGCCAGCAGTGAAGCTACACTAACCACTGAAGCTTTCTTT.

The rearrangement uses TRBV5-6 and TRBJ1-5; D possibly corresponds to TRBD1 (6 bases). The CDR3 covers 15 residues. Germline V gene data show CDR1 as SGHDT and CDR2 as YYEEEE. Trimming cost V 1 base and J 3 bases, with 11 bases left between them. The CDR3: CASSLMTGPNQPQHF. CDR3 sequence (DNA): TGTGCCAGCAGCTTGATGACAGGCCCCAATCAGCCCCAGCATTTT.

The chain recombines TRBV10-1 with TRBJ2-7; D unclear. CDR3 length: 14 residues. Trimming cost V 0 bases and J 2 bases, with 8 bases left between them. The germline V gene has CDR1 WNHNN and CDR2 SYGVQD (reference sequence). CDR3 nucleotide sequence: TGCGCCAGCAGTGAGTCTGAGGCAACCTACGAGCAGTACTTC. Protein sequence: CASSESEATYEQYF.

The chain is built from TRBV27 and TRBJ2-5; unclear D gene. Trimming removed 0 bases at V and 5 bases at J, with 16 bases between. This CDR3 comprises 16 residues. The germline gives CDR1 MNHEY, CDR2 SMNVEV (reference sequence). Written as DNA, the CDR3 is TGTGCCAGCAGTTTATCGATTGGGCTGAGCCGGGAGACCCAGTACTTC. Translation: CASSLSIGLSRETQYF.